These 7 T cell receptor beta chains originate from one sample sequenced in a study of blood T cells in healthy people across ages. Using a J-beta primer mix together with a sample-barcoded 5' primer, a second PCR was run for about 6 to 11 cycles. TCRdb recomputed calls from the 5' RACE reads with MiXCR, one row per CDR3 protein. The table records around 1.5 million distinct CDR3 sequences, almost 35% of them present only once. Sequencing was carried out using blood. These receptors were collected from a woman under 40 in good health.

The chain carries TRBV6-2 or TRBV6-3 and TRBJ2-3; 14 nucleotides agree with TRBD2. CDR1 and CDR2 (germline): MNHEY, SVGEGT. The CDR3 loop spans 17 amino acids. V was pared by 2 bases and J by 4 bases, with 5 bases of the junction left unmatched. Written as DNA, the CDR3 is TGTGCCAGCAGTTACGGAAGACTAGCGGGAGGGTCAGATACGCAGTATTTT. Its protein product is CASSYGRLAGGSDTQYF.

CDR3 in amino acids: CSASRGVIGQPQHF. The CDR3 coding sequence is TGCAGTGCTAGCCGGGGGGTAATTGGTCAGCCCCAGCATTTT. The chain has TRBV20-1 and TRBJ1-5; D is perhaps TRBD1 (5 bases). Germline V gives CDR1 DFQATT, CDR2 SNEGSKA (reference sequence). The CDR3 runs to 14 residues. The germline V and J ends were trimmed by 3 bases and 6 bases, with 15 bases remaining between them.

The V call is TRBV28, the J call TRBJ2-7, with unresolved D. The germline V gene encodes CDR1 MDHEN and CDR2 SYDVKM. The CDR3 has 14 amino acids. Trimming left V 5 bases short and J 4 bases short, with 15 bases between. Here the CDR3 reads CASSLIPTLYEQYF. The CDR3 DNA reads TGTGCCAGCAGTCTCATCCCCACGCTATACGAGCAGTACTTC.

The chain joins TRBV3-1 to TRBJ2-1; D call uncertain. The CDR3 has 13 residues. Deletions cut 3 bases from V and 0 bases from J, with 3 bases between. CDR1 LGHDT and CDR2 YNNKEL come from the germline V gene (reference sequence). The CDR3 loop is CASSHASYNEQFF. The CDR3 DNA reads as TGTGCCAGCAGCCACGCCTCCTACAATGAGCAGTTCTTC.

This clonotype occurred a few times. The genes are TRBV7-3 and TRBJ2-1, with 10 bases aligning to TRBD1. Germline assignment: CDR1 SGHTA and CDR2 FQGTGA. J gave up 5 bases and V 5 bases, and 9 bases lay outside the gene matches. There are 16 residues in the CDR3. The CDR3 reads CASSPTPGTGDNEQFF. DNA for the CDR3: TGTGCCAGCAGCCCTACACCCGGGACAGGGGACAATGAGCAGTTCTTC.

The rearrangement joins TRBV11-2 to TRBJ2-1; weak D call: TRBD2 (7 bases). Germline loops: CDR1 SGHAT, CDR2 FQNNGV. The CDR3 length is 15 residues. V shed 0 bases and J shed 6 bases, with 12 bases lying between them. CDR3 in DNA: TGTGCCAGCAGCTTAGAGGGGGGGGCCGGCAATGAGCAGTTCTTC. This gives the protein CASSLEGGAGNEQFF.

This clonotype was seen more than once but under ten times. The chain combines TRBV5-1 with TRBJ2-7, with D perhaps TRBD2 (6 bases). The germline CDR1 and CDR2 sequences are SGHRS and YFSETQ. The CDR3 contains 14 residues. V was clipped by 4 bases and J by 4 bases, with 15 bases between them. The CDR3 nucleotides read TGCGCCAGCAGCCCGGAGGGACGGGGATACGAGCAGTACTTC. This encodes CASSPEGRGYEQYF. The variable domain in full, with the rest retrieved from reference TRBV5-1 and TRBJ2-7, is KAGVTQTPRYLIKTRGQQVTLSCSPISGHRSVSWYQQTPGQGLQFLFEYFSETQRNKGNFPGRFSGRQFSNSRSEMNVSTLELGDSALYLCASSPEGRGYEQYFGPGTRLTVT.